The next 32 T cell receptor beta chains were all read from a single sample in a study of blood T cell repertoires in COVID-19. The protocol was immunoSEQ multiplex PCR, while the TCRdb copy is restricted to in-frame clones and leaves out a portion. The sample has about 250,000 clones; around nine tenths are singletons. Sequencing used peripheral blood. The receptor set was obtained from an older woman who had recovered from COVID-19.

J is TRBJ2-7 and V is TRBV27; possible D gene TRBD1, 5 bases. The CDR3 loop spans 15 amino acids. Germline V gene sequence: CDR1 MNHEY, CDR2 SMNVEV (reference sequence). The V end lost 1 base, the J end lost 0 bases, and 10 bases lay between the germline ends. The CDR3 region is CASSLWGRASYEQYF. The CDR3 DNA is TGTGCCAGCAGTTTATGGGGCAGGGCCTCCTACGAGCAGTACTTC.

The V and J genes are TRBV12-5 and TRBJ1-3, with a possible D match to TRBD1 (5 bases). The CDR3 totals 13 residues. The V gene lost 5 bases and the J gene lost 11 bases, with 16 bases spanning the gap. From germline, CDR1 is LGHNT and CDR2 FRNRAP. Written as DNA, the CDR3 is TGTGCTAGTGGTAACCCCCCGGGGGGGTCCATATATTTT. As protein: CASGNPPGGSIYF.

The chain couples TRBV5-1 to TRBJ1-1, with TRBD1 matching 10 bases. The CDR3 runs to 18 residues. In germline, CDR1 is SGHRS, CDR2 YFSETQ. Trimming removed 0 bases from V and 5 bases from J; junction bases left unmatched: 13. The CDR3 coding sequence is TGCGCCAGCAGCTTGGTCGACAGGGGGCGTTTAAGGAGGACTGAAGCTTTCTTT. Protein product: CASSLVDRGRLRRTEAFF.

The chain joins TRBV24-1 to TRBJ1-3; TRBD1 agrees at 9 bases. V shed 2 bases, J shed 2 bases, and the junction held 3 bases outside the gene matches. The CDR3 totals 16 residues. Looked up from germline, CDR1 is KGHDR and CDR2 is SFDVKD. The CDR3 coding sequence is TGTGCCACCAGTGATTCCCGGGACAGGGCTGGAAACACCATATATTTT. Translation gives CATSDSRDRAGNTIYF.

This chain uses TRBV9 with TRBJ1-6; D is ambiguous. CDR3 length equals 14 residues. Per germline, CDR1 SGDLS and CDR2 YYNGEE. Trimming left V 0 bases short and J 7 bases short, with 8 bases between. The CDR3 spells CASSVDPGNSPLHF. The CDR3 DNA reads as TGTGCCAGCAGCGTAGATCCGGGGAATTCACCCCTCCACTTT.

The genes are TRBV7-8 and TRBJ2-7; no clear D. Germline values: CDR1 SGHVS, CDR2 FQNEAQ. Trimming left V 4 bases short and J 6 bases short, with 10 bases between. There are 12 residues in the CDR3. The CDR3 region has the DNA TGTGCCAGCAGCTCCTACTCTGGCGAGCAGTACTTC. It codes for CASSSYSGEQYF.

The chain recombines TRBV2 with TRBJ2-7, with TRBD2 matching over 10 bases. Germline V lookup: CDR1 SNHLY, CDR2 FYNNEI. The CDR3 totals 14 residues. Unmatched junction bases numbered 4, after V lost 4 bases and J lost 4 bases. This CDR3 reads CASSATTSGYEQYF. The CDR3 nucleotides are TGTGCCAGCAGTGCGACGACTAGCGGGTACGAGCAGTACTTC. Full variable domain (outside the CDR3, taken from reference TRBV2 and TRBJ2-7): EPEVTQTPSHQVTQMGQEVILRCVPISNHLYFYWYRQILGQKVEFLVSFYNNEISEKSEIFDDQFSVERPDGSNFTLKIRSTKLEDSAMYFCASSATTSGYEQYFGPGTRLTVT.

This sequence joins TRBV6-2 or TRBV6-3 and TRBJ2-5, with 8 bases that match TRBD2. The CDR3 spans 15 residues. Germline trimming cut 6 bases from V and 0 bases from J; bases unmatched to any gene: 6. Germline V lookup: CDR1 MNHEY, CDR2 SVGEGT. The CDR3 loop is CASSYSGAYQETQYF. As DNA, the CDR3 is TGTGCCAGCAGCTATAGCGGGGCGTACCAAGAGACCCAGTACTTC.

The CDR3 DNA reads TGTGCCACCACAGCGGACAGTTACAATGAGCAGTTCTTC. Amino acid sequence: CATTADSYNEQFF. The chain couples TRBV24-1 to TRBJ2-1; tentatively, D is TRBD1 (6 bases). The germline CDR1 and CDR2 sequences are KGHDR and SFDVKD. The germline V and J ends were trimmed by 8 bases and 4 bases, with 11 bases remaining between them. This CDR3 has 13 residues.

The chain is built from TRBV21-1 and TRBJ2-2; the DNA was not compared with TRBD2, the D call given in the table. TRBV21-1 is classified as a pseudogene. The CDR3 runs 15 residues. The CDR3 protein is CASSTERRSTGELFF. CDR3 coding DNA: TGTGCCAGCAGCACCGAGCGGAGATCCACCGGGGAGCTGTTTTTT.

The chain combines TRBV27 with TRBJ2-2, with D tentatively TRBD2 (6 bases). Between the trimmed V and J ends, which lost 2 bases and 6 bases, there was a span of 16 bases. The germline gives CDR1 MNHEY, CDR2 SMNVEV (reference sequence). The CDR3 contains 16 residues. The DNA for the CDR3 is TGTGCCAGCAGTTTACCCGAAGGAGGGTACCCCGGGGAGCTGTTTTTT. Translating gives CASSLPEGGYPGELFF.

This clone was seen many times. V usage is TRBV3-1 (or the pseudogene TRBV3-2) and J usage is TRBJ1-3; tentatively, D is TRBD1 (5 bases). Germline V gene sequence: CDR1 LGHDT, CDR2 YNNKEL (reference sequence). V lost 8 bases to trimming and J lost 2 bases, with 10 bases between them. The CDR3 loop spans 13 amino acids. CDR3 protein: CASRGMAGNTIYF. The DNA of the CDR3 is TGTGCCAGCCGGGGGATGGCTGGAAACACCATATATTTT.

The gene calls are TRBV14 and TRBJ2-1, with 7 positions matching TRBD1. Trimming removed 6 bases from V and 0 bases from J; junction bases left unmatched: 11. The CDR3 length is 17 residues. Looked up from germline, CDR1 is SGHDN and CDR2 is FVKESK. The CDR3 DNA reads TGTGCCAGCAGTCTAGATCCGGGACAGAGCTCCTACAATGAGCAGTTCTTC. Its protein is CASSLDPGQSSYNEQFF.

This rearrangement joins TRBV2 to TRBJ1-6; 7 bases agree with TRBD1. The CDR3 spans 15 residues. Trimming at V came to 2 bases and at J to 7 bases, leaving 5 bases not matched to a gene. CDR1 and CDR2 (germline): SNHLY, FYNNEI. The CDR3 is CASSEKNRGNSPLHF. The CDR3 DNA follows: TGTGCCAGCAGTGAAAAGAACAGGGGAAATTCACCCCTCCACTTT.

This clone was found a few times. V and J are TRBV12-3 or TRBV12-4 and TRBJ1-6; D ambiguous. The CDR3 extends over 13 amino acids. Trimming left V 2 bases short and J 14 bases short, with 13 bases between. The CDR3, as DNA: TGTGCCAGCAGTTTAATCGGCAGGAGGACCCTCCACTTT. It encodes CASSLIGRRTLHF.

The gene calls are TRBV9 and TRBJ1-6, with D tentatively TRBD1 (6 bases). Germline V gene data show CDR1 as SGDLS and CDR2 as YYNGEE. V gave up 3 bases and J gave up 9 bases, with 16 bases separating them. This CDR3 spans 15 amino acids. The CDR3 region has the DNA TGTGCCAGCAGCGACCCGGGGGGGCAGCCTTCACCCCTCCACTTT. Amino acid sequence: CASSDPGGQPSPLHF.

CDR3 residues: CATSDPGQGLDTQYF. The CDR3 region has the DNA TGTGCCACCAGTGACCCCGGACAGGGTTTGGATACGCAGTATTTT. The J gene is TRBJ2-3, the V gene TRBV24-1; 8 bases fit TRBD1. CDR1 and CDR2 from the germline V gene are KGHDR and SFDVKD. The CDR3 sequence is 15 residues long. The ends lost 4 bases at V and 6 bases at J; junction bases unmatched: 8.

The V and J genes are TRBV13 and TRBJ2-7; 8 nucleotides match TRBD1. The ends lost 3 bases at V and 2 bases at J; junction bases unmatched: 3. There are 14 residues in the CDR3. CDR1 is PRHDT, CDR2 FYEKMQ, per germline (reference sequence). The CDR3 loop is CASSFHRGAYEQYF. CDR3 nucleotides: TGTGCCAGCAGCTTCCACAGGGGGGCCTACGAGCAGTACTTC.

The chain couples TRBV18 to TRBJ2-7, with 13 bases that match TRBD2. Trimming removed 1 base from V and 3 bases from J; junction bases left unmatched: 12. Germline lookup yields CDR1 KGHSH and CDR2 LQKENI. CDR3 length: 19 residues. CDR3 DNA: TGTGCCAGCTCACCACTAATGACTAGCGGGGGGAGACCCCTCTACGAGCAGTACTTC. Protein sequence: CASSPLMTSGGRPLYEQYF.

The genes are TRBV3-1 (or the pseudogene TRBV3-2) and TRBJ1-1; D unresolved. The V end was cut by 5 bases, the J end by 5 bases, with 9 bases between. The CDR3 is 12 residues long. Germline V gene sequence: CDR1 LGHDT, CDR2 YNNKEL (reference sequence). The CDR3 sequence is CASSDLETEAFF. CDR3 sequence (DNA): TGTGCCAGCAGCGACTTAGAGACTGAAGCTTTCTTT.

This chain joins TRBV11-3 and TRBJ2-1, with no clear D. CDR3 length: 15 residues. The germline gives CDR1 SGHNT, CDR2 YENEEA. The V gene lost 1 base and the J gene lost 0 bases, with 7 bases spanning the gap. CDR3 bases: TGTGCCAGCAGCTTAGGCAGAAACTCCTACAATGAGCAGTTCTTC. Its translation is CASSLGRNSYNEQFF.

This chain's CDR3 is CASSLVGPTNTEAFF. The CDR3 bases are TGTGCCAGCAGCTTGGTGGGCCCGACGAACACTGAAGCTTTCTTT. The gene calls are TRBV5-6 and TRBJ1-1, with no clear D. The V end lost 0 bases, the J end lost 1 base, and 10 bases lay between the germline ends. CDR3 length: 15 amino acids. CDR1 and CDR2 from the germline V gene are SGHDT and YYEEEE.

In this sample, this clone turned up a few times. CDR3 coding DNA: TGTGCCAGCAGCCTACAGGGGGCGGGCACTGAAGCTTTCTTT. Translating it yields CASSLQGAGTEAFF. This chain links TRBV7-6 with TRBJ1-1, with 9 bases matching TRBD1. CDR3 length equals 14 residues. J lost 4 bases, V lost 5 bases, and 5 bases had no gene match. Germline V gene sequence: CDR1 SGHVS, CDR2 FNYEAQ.

This clone was picked up a small number of times. CDR3 nucleotide sequence: TGTGCCAGCAGGGGTCAGGGAGGGGCCCCACTCCTTACTTCTAACTATGGCTACACCTTC. It codes for CASRGQGGAPLLTSNYGYTF. This rearrangement joins TRBV28 to TRBJ1-2, with D possibly being TRBD1 (5 bases). Germline loops: CDR1 MDHEN, CDR2 SYDVKM. The CDR3 contains 20 residues. V gave up 6 bases and J gave up 0 bases, with 29 bases separating them.

The J gene is TRBJ1-6, the V gene TRBV5-1, with D perhaps matching TRBD1 (5 bases). This CDR3 comprises 14 residues. V was clipped by 0 bases and J by 10 bases, with 11 bases between them. From germline, CDR1 is SGHRS and CDR2 YFSETQ. The CDR3 DNA reads TGCGCCAGCAGCTTGGACAGGACTAGGTCACCCCTCCACTTT. Amino acid sequence: CASSLDRTRSPLHF.

This chain uses TRBV11-2 with TRBJ2-3, with TRBD2 as a possible D gene (6 bases). The CDR3 extends over 15 amino acids. V dropped 3 bases and J dropped 4 bases, with 14 bases sitting between them. The germline gives CDR1 SGHAT, CDR2 FQNNGV. CDR3 sequence: CASSFQRVSADTQYF. The CDR3 region has the DNA TGTGCCAGCAGCTTCCAGCGGGTGAGCGCAGATACGCAGTATTTT.

The chain joins TRBV7-9 to TRBJ1-2, with D uncertain. The CDR3 runs to 12 residues. The V end lost 2 bases, the J end lost 8 bases, and 9 bases lay between the germline ends. Germline CDR1 reads SEHNR; CDR2 reads FQNEAQ (reference sequence). The CDR3: CASSLPGPGYTF. The CDR3, as DNA: TGTGCCAGCAGCTTACCAGGTCCGGGCTACACCTTC.

This chain uses TRBV6-2 or TRBV6-3 with TRBJ1-5; D may be TRBD1 (6 bases). V was cut by 2 bases and J by 4 bases, with 12 bases left in between. The CDR3 is made up of 15 amino acids. Germline lookup yields CDR1 MNHEY and CDR2 SVGEGT. The CDR3 spells CASSYRGAVNQPQHF. The CDR3 nucleotides read TGTGCCAGCAGTTACCGGGGGGCAGTGAATCAGCCCCAGCATTTT.

This chain connects TRBV6-6 to TRBJ1-2; no clear D. Deletions cut 7 bases from V and 4 bases from J, with 16 bases between. CDR3 length: 14 residues. Germline V gives CDR1 MNHNY, CDR2 SVGAGI (reference sequence). The CDR3 nucleotides read TGTGCCAGCAAAGATATCGAATCGGGCTATGGCTACACCTTC. This codes for CASKDIESGYGYTF.

This chain links TRBV12-5 with TRBJ1-3; TRBD1 matches at 7 bases. Germline V gives CDR1 LGHNT, CDR2 FRNRAP. This CDR3 spans 16 amino acids. Trimming took 1 base from V and 0 from J; bases not matched to a gene: 3. The CDR3 here is CASGLDRGSSGNTIYF. For the CDR3, the DNA is TGTGCTAGTGGTTTGGACAGGGGAAGCTCTGGAAACACCATATATTTT.

The J gene is TRBJ2-3, the V gene TRBV5-1; the D is unclear. V was cut by 0 bases and J by 4 bases, with 12 bases left in between. The V gene's germline CDR1 is SGHRS and CDR2 YFSETQ. The CDR3 covers 15 residues. Written as DNA, the CDR3 is TGCGCCAGCAGCTTGGCCCCTGAAGGAGCAGATACGCAGTATTTT. This sequence encodes CASSLAPEGADTQYF.

The chain recombines TRBV28 with TRBJ1-4; D is possibly TRBD1 (6 bases). This CDR3 is built from 14 residues. Deletions cut 7 bases from V and 0 bases from J, with 9 bases between. The germline V gene has CDR1 MDHEN and CDR2 SYDVKM. In nucleotides, the CDR3 is TGTGCCAGCAAATCAGGGGCAACTAATGAAAAACTGTTTTTT. Translation gives CASKSGATNEKLFF. The full variable domain, with the rest looked up from reference TRBV28 and TRBJ1-4, is DVKVTQSSRYLVKRTGEKVFLECVQDMDHENMFWYRQDPGLGLRLIYFSYDVKMKEKGDIPEGYSVSREKKERFSLILESASTNQTSMYLCASKSGATNEKLFFGSGTQLSVL.